At least ten counts were recorded for the clone carrying this T cell receptor (beta chain). The entry originates in a study of T-cell reconstitution after alpha-beta-depleted transplantation in children. CDR1 is SGHRS, CDR2 YFSETQ, per germline. The CDR3 length is 12 residues. Trimming removed 1 base at V and 10 bases at J, with 9 bases between. A library of TCRbeta sequences, prepared with unique molecular identifiers, was generated. TCRdb reprocessed the PCR reads with MiXCR, giving one entry per CDR3 protein. The sample has roughly 100,000 distinct CDR3 sequences, roughly 8.8% seen once; the top ten hold roughly 6.9%.

This chain connects TRBV5-1 to TRBJ2-1, with a weak D call TRBD1 (6 bases). Sequenced material: PBMCs from the stem cell graft donor, taken from the stem cell graft. This receptor was identified in a human donor who donated a stem cell graft to a child with congenital amegakaryocytic thrombocytopenia. The CDR3 sequence is CASSLQGQEQFF. The DNA of the CDR3 is TGCGCCAGCAGCTTGCAGGGACAAGAGCAGTTCTTC.